These 22 T cell receptor beta chains were sequenced from one sample in a study of human T cells and chemical hapten exposure. Time point defined: patch test 3, about 24 weeks after DPC sensitization. Stated treatment: therapeutic diphenylcyclopropenone sensitization with weekly scalp DPC. Using its own MiXCR run on the RACE reads, TCRdb lists one record per CDR3 protein. The table has over 75,000 distinct CDR3 sequences, about a tenth seen once; the top ten hold 1% to 1.2%. Specimen: whole blood, collected in connection with sensitization to the hapten diphenylcyclopropenone (DPC). The receptor set was obtained from a woman in her 30s with alopecia areata. Some clones in this sample may be carry-over from other donors' samples.

In its sample, this clonotype was seen once. The CDR3 coding sequence is TGTGCCACCAGTGAAACGGGACAGGGGCGGGTAGATACGCAGTATTTT. Translation gives CATSETGQGRVDTQYF. This rearrangement joins TRBV24-1 to TRBJ2-3, with 10 bases aligning to TRBD1. V shed 4 bases, J shed 5 bases, and the junction held 8 bases outside the gene matches. The CDR3 is 16 residues long. The germline gives CDR1 KGHDR, CDR2 SFDVKD.

This clonotype came up a few times. The J gene is TRBJ2-1, the V gene TRBV5-4; no firm D call. The germline V gene has CDR1 SGHNT and CDR2 YYREEE (reference sequence). Trimming removed 2 bases from V and 8 bases from J, with 11 bases in between. The CDR3 is made up of 13 amino acids. Here the CDR3 DNA reads TGTGCCAGCAGCTTAGGTACGGCCTATGAGCAGTTCTTC. It codes for CASSLGTAYEQFF. The full variable domain, rest sourced from reference TRBV5-4 and TRBJ2-1, is ETGVTQSPTHLIKTRGQQVTLRCSSQSGHNTVSWYQQALGQGPQFIFQYYREEENGRGNFPPRFSGLQFPNYSSELNVNALELDDSALYLCASSLGTAYEQFFGPGTRLTVL.

The chain uses TRBV6-1 and TRBJ2-3; TRBD1 matches 8 bases. V lost 7 bases and J lost 2; bases outside the gene matches: 8. Germline CDR1 MNHNS, CDR2 SASEGT. The CDR3 has 15 amino acids. CDR3 sequence reads: CASTRQGLNTDTQYF. Here the CDR3 DNA reads TGTGCCAGCACTCGACAGGGGTTAAACACAGATACGCAGTATTTT.

J is TRBJ1-1 and V is TRBV5-6; D unclear. V lost 7 bases to trimming and J lost 4 bases, with 11 bases between them. CDR1 and CDR2 (germline): SGHDT, YYEEEE. The CDR3 runs 12 residues. The CDR3 DNA reads as TGTGCCAGCTCCTACACCGTCACTGAAGCTTTCTTT. Protein product: CASSYTVTEAFF. Combining the CDR3 with reference TRBV5-6 and TRBJ1-1 gives the whole variable domain DAGVTQSPTHLIKTRGQQVTLRCSPKSGHDTVSWYQQALGQGPQFIFQYYEEEERQRGNFPDRFSGHQFPNYSSELNVNALLLGDSALYLCASSYTVTEAFFGQGTRLTVV.

This clonotype was counted many times. This chain joins TRBV5-4 and TRBJ1-2, with D maybe TRBD1 (6 bases). Germline CDR1 reads SGHNT; CDR2 reads YYREEE (reference sequence). The CDR3 loop spans 16 amino acids. Deletions cut 5 bases from V and 5 bases from J, with 22 bases between. The CDR3 region has the DNA TGTGCCAGCAGACCAGATACGACAGGACGAAGATATGGCTACACCTTC. It translates to CASRPDTTGRRYGYTF.

This clonotype showed up many times. The CDR3 sequence is CASSLRTGKTDTQYF. The CDR3, as DNA: TGTGCCAGTAGTCTCCGGACAGGGAAGACAGATACGCAGTATTTT. This chain joins TRBV19 and TRBJ2-3; 8 positions agree with TRBD1. CDR1 is LNHDA and CDR2 is SQIVND in the germline V gene (reference sequence). The CDR3 has 15 amino acids. V shed 5 bases, J shed 3 bases, and the junction held 7 bases outside the gene matches.

This clonotype was recorded a few times. This rearrangement joins TRBV11-2 to TRBJ2-5; D gene uncertain. The germline V gene has CDR1 SGHAT and CDR2 FQNNGV. The length of the CDR3 is 14 residues. The V and J ends lost 1 base and 2 bases respectively, with 8 bases between them. The CDR3 bases are TGTGCCAGCAGCTTAGGCCCCGCACAAGAGACCCAGTACTTC. This gives the protein CASSLGPAQETQYF. Full variable domain (missing parts from reference TRBV11-2 and TRBJ2-5): EAGVAQSPRYKIIEKRQSVAFWCNPISGHATLYWYQQILGQGPKLLIQFQNNGVVDDSQLPKDRFSAERLKGVDSTLKIQPAKLEDSAVYLCASSLGPAQETQYFGPGTRLLVL.

This clonotype has just a few counts. This chain connects TRBV10-3 to TRBJ2-7; the D is unclear. Germline V lookup: CDR1 ENHRY, CDR2 SYGVKD. The CDR3 is 11 amino acids. Between the trimmed V and J ends, which lost 4 bases and 3 bases, there was a span of 4 bases. CDR3 coding DNA: TGTGCCATCAGTGCTAGCTACGAGCAGTACTTC. This translates into CAISASYEQYF.

This clonotype was counted at least ten times. The J gene is TRBJ2-5, the V gene TRBV29-1; D might be TRBD2 (5 bases). The CDR3 sequence is 13 residues long. CDR1 SQVTM and CDR2 ANQGSEA come from the germline V gene. V lost 5 bases and J lost 3, with 13 bases in between. The chain's CDR3 is CSVRTRPKETQYF. The DNA for the CDR3 is TGCAGCGTTCGTACTAGACCAAAAGAGACCCAGTACTTC.

This clonotype appeared many times. The V and J genes are TRBV28 and TRBJ1-6; D remains ambiguous. The CDR3 consists of 12 residues. CDR1 and CDR2 from the germline V gene are MDHEN and SYDVKM. V dropped 10 bases and J dropped 9 bases, with 13 bases sitting between them. DNA of the CDR3: TGTGCCACCCTCCGAGGACCTTCACCCCTCCACTTT. Translated, it gives CATLRGPSPLHF.

This clonotype turned up a few times. The gene calls are TRBV18 and TRBJ1-2, with a tentative D call TRBD1 (6 bases). Trimming cost V 3 bases and J 4 bases, with 12 bases left between them. CDR3 length equals 14 residues. From germline, CDR1 is KGHSH and CDR2 LQKENI. This CDR3 reads CASSPMQGGYGYTF. CDR3 nucleotide sequence: TGTGCCAGCTCACCTATGCAAGGGGGCTATGGCTACACCTTC.

This clonotype was picked up a small number of times. The chain employs TRBV11-2 and TRBJ2-5; a weak D match, TRBD2 (6 bases). Germline V gives CDR1 SGHAT, CDR2 FQNNGV. The CDR3 is made up of 13 amino acids. The V end lost 6 bases, the J end lost 3 bases, and 11 bases lay between the germline ends. The CDR3 region is CASSLWGEETQYF. The CDR3 DNA sequence: TGTGCCAGCAGTCTCTGGGGGGAAGAGACCCAGTACTTC.

This clonotype occurred a few times. This chain joins TRBV11-3 and TRBJ2-7; D is undetermined. Trimming took 1 base from V and 4 from J, leaving 8 bases between them. The CDR3 extends over 13 amino acids. Per the germline V gene, CDR1 is SGHNT and CDR2 is YENEEA. The CDR3 sequence is CASSLADGYEQYF. The CDR3 coding sequence is TGTGCCAGCAGCTTAGCAGACGGTTACGAGCAGTACTTC.

Concerning this clonotype itself: Possible read error: a much larger clone is one base away. This chain joins TRBV3-1 and TRBJ2-4; no firm D call. The V end lost 0 bases, the J end lost 0 bases, and 6 bases lay between the germline ends. Per the germline V gene, CDR1 is LGHDT and CDR2 is YNNKEL (reference sequence). CDR3 size: 15 residues. Here the CDR3 reads CASSQERTAKNIQYF. The CDR3 DNA sequence: TGTGCCAGCAGCCAAGAGAGGACAGCCAAAAACATTCAGTACTTC.

This clonotype has at least ten counts. The chain combines TRBV29-1 with TRBJ2-3, with D possibly matching TRBD2 (7 bases). The CDR3 sequence is 13 residues long. CDR1 and CDR2 from the germline V gene are SQVTM and ANQGSEA. Trimming cost V 3 bases and J 7 bases, with 14 bases left between them. The DNA of the CDR3 is TGCAGCGTTGAGGGGGGGGCAGGGTATACGCAGTATTTT. Its translation: CSVEGGAGYTQYF.

The V and J genes are TRBV28 and TRBJ2-6; the match to TRBD1 covers 8 bases. Germline CDR1 MDHEN, CDR2 SYDVKM. V lost 11 bases to trimming and J lost 0 bases; unmatched junction nucleotides: 12. The CDR3 sequence is 17 residues long. CDR3: CAADRDRISSGANVLTF. In nucleotides, the CDR3 is TGTGCCGCCGACCGGGACAGGATAAGCTCTGGGGCCAACGTCCTGACTTTC.

The gene calls are TRBV28 and TRBJ1-1; D is perhaps TRBD1 (5 bases). Germline values: CDR1 MDHEN, CDR2 SYDVKM. The germline V and J ends were trimmed by 1 base and 4 bases, with 10 bases remaining between them. This CDR3 comprises 14 residues. The chain's CDR3 is CASSLLAGSTEAFF. Here the CDR3 DNA reads TGTGCCAGCAGTTTATTGGCAGGGAGCACTGAAGCTTTCTTT.

With respect to this clonotype: A clone one base away is much larger, so this may be a read error. The chain couples TRBV28 to TRBJ1-5; D is unclear. This CDR3 has 12 amino acids. Per germline, CDR1 MDHEN and CDR2 SYDVKM. V gave up 8 bases and J gave up 0 bases, with 5 bases separating them. This CDR3 is CASGYSNQPQHF. The CDR3 region has the DNA TGTGCCAGCGGTTATAGCAATCAGCCCCAGCATTTT.

This chain joins TRBV14 and TRBJ1-2; no reliable D call. V was pared by 1 base and J by 0 bases, with 9 bases between. Germline V gene data show CDR1 as SGHDN and CDR2 as FVKESK. The CDR3 is 15 amino acids. The CDR3 bases are TGTGCCAGCAGCCAAGGACGCGGAACTAACTATGGCTACACCTTC. It yields the protein CASSQGRGTNYGYTF.

This clonotype was found many times. The gene calls are TRBV28 and TRBJ1-2; D is undetermined. This CDR3 is built from 9 residues. Trimming pared 8 bases from V and 5 bases from J, leaving 3 bases between. Germline V CDR1 and CDR2: MDHEN, SYDVKM. The DNA of the CDR3 is TGTGCCAGCGGATATGGCTACACCTTC. Encoded protein: CASGYGYTF.

The J gene is TRBJ1-1, the V gene TRBV5-5; no clear D gene. Germline lookup yields CDR1 SGHKS and CDR2 YYEKEE (reference sequence). Trimming took off 0 bases at V and 0 bases at J, with 9 bases between the two ends. CDR3 length equals 15 residues. The CDR3 coding sequence is TGTGCCAGCAGCTTGGGATTATCAGTGAACACTGAAGCTTTCTTT. Amino acids: CASSLGLSVNTEAFF.

This clonotype was detected ten times or more. The chain is built from TRBV6-5 and TRBJ2-2; 10 bases agree with TRBD2. Germline V gene data show CDR1 as MNHEY and CDR2 as SVGAGI. The CDR3 sequence is 15 residues long. The trim removed 6 bases at V and 0 bases at J, leaving 1 base unmatched. CDR3 sequence reads: CASSLAGANTGELFF. The DNA of the CDR3 is TGTGCCAGCAGCCTAGCGGGGGCGAACACCGGGGAGCTGTTTTTT.